The clone carrying this TCR beta chain showed up just a few times. What it binds is not known. The sample comes from a study of beta chain features in type 1 diabetes. Study information: All of the samples together had roughly 110 million sorted cells examined.

The collection from each donor was one heparinised blood draw averaging roughly 100 mL. Regarding the study as a whole: Among patients with Type 1 diabetes, TCRB CDR3s were moderately but significantly shorter in every one of the four CD4+ subsets. The study found fewer insertions and more deletions at VDJ junctions in type 1 diabetes patients.

Expressed TCRB transcripts were sequenced, since all the RNA that had been isolated was reverse transcribed. TCRdb's table, derived via immunoSEQ multiplex PCR, lists solely in-frame clones and lacks some. The sample has hundreds of thousands of clones; 11% to 15% are singletons. Germline V CDR1 and CDR2: KGHSH, LQKENI. The CDR3 totals 17 residues. Trimming took 8 bases from V and 0 from J, leaving 21 bases between them. This TCR derives from a man younger than 30 with type 1 diabetes. The sequenced sample was naive CD4+ T cells from blood. The chain employs TRBV18 and TRBJ2-3; tentatively, D is TRBD1 or TRBD2 (5 bases each). The CDR3: CASRREGLSISTDTQYF. The CDR3 bases are TGTGCCAGCCGGAGAGAGGGGCTCTCCATTAGCACAGATACGCAGTATTTT.